This record concerns one TCR beta chain sequence. Its specificity is not known. This may be a read error: a much more frequent sequence differs by one nucleotide. The data were taken from a study of T cell repertoires in cytomegalovirus infection. Study in general: Indications came from public TCR beta signatures; they pointed to CMV infection and to a matching HLA type. Study conclusions and caveats: The study identified carriers of CMV plus the relevant HLA from cumulative public TCR beta family frequency. HLA-C-restricted, CMV-specific TCR beta clonotypes were dominant ex vivo.

TCRdb re-analysed the reads in MiXCR, keeping a single row per CDR3 protein. This table has around 360,000 distinct CDR3 sequences, around a third appearing once. The V gene end was trimmed by 6 bases and the J gene end by 8 bases; junction bases not matched to a gene: 4. Germline-derived CDR1 and CDR2 are MNHNS and SASEGT. The CDR3 is 13 amino acids. The TCR comes from a human donor in good health (CMV status not recorded). Some clones in this sample may be carry-over from other donors' samples. The chain links TRBV6-1 to TRBJ1-4; 9 bases are a match to TRBD1. The sample in question was cultured PBMCs, obtained from culture after CMV antigen stimulation. DNA of the CDR3: TGTGCCAGCAGACGGACAGGGGAGGAAAAACTGTTTTTT. It yields the protein CASRRTGEEKLFF.